These 11 T cell receptor beta chains were sequenced from one sample in a study of T-cell memory formation after mild COVID-19. In TCRdb, the 5' RACE reads were re-called with MiXCR into one record per CDR3 protein. The sample comprises about 310,000 distinct CDR3 sequences, less than 20% of which are singletons, and 20% to 25% rests with the top ten. The sample was PBMCs or a T cell subset sorted from them (not recorded which). These receptors were collected from a man younger than 30 who had mild COVID-19 (a few samples of this study predate the infection). Cell type and time point are not known.

The chain has TRBV10-3 and TRBJ1-2, with unresolved D. The V gene's germline CDR1 is ENHRY and CDR2 SYGVKD. V was clipped by 8 bases and J by 1 base, with 17 bases between them. The CDR3 runs 15 residues. As DNA, the CDR3 is TGTGCCATCGGCAGAACAAGTCGTGTTAACTATGGCTACACCTTC. Translation: CAIGRTSRVNYGYTF.

This clonotype was detected only a few times. The rearrangement uses TRBV4-3 and TRBJ2-3; 9 bases are a match to TRBD1. The ends lost 3 bases at V and 0 bases at J; junction bases unmatched: 4. The germline gives CDR1 LGHNA, CDR2 YSLEER. The CDR3 is made up of 16 amino acids. The CDR3 loop reads CASSQGQGWSTDTQYF. The CDR3 coding sequence is TGCGCCAGCAGCCAGGGACAGGGTTGGAGCACAGATACGCAGTATTTT.

The chain joins TRBV28 to TRBJ2-7, with D perhaps being TRBD1 or TRBD2 (5 bases each). The CDR3 has 14 amino acids. V lost 3 bases and J lost 4, with 13 bases in between. Per germline, CDR1 MDHEN and CDR2 SYDVKM. CDR3 residues: CASSLGPFEYEQYV. DNA of the CDR3: TGTGCCAGCAGTTTGGGACCTTTTGAGTACGAGCAGTACGTC.

This clonotype was counted a few times. This rearrangement joins TRBV5-1 to TRBJ1-1; D might be TRBD1 (6 bases). Germline CDR1 and CDR2: SGHRS and YFSETQ. The CDR3 consists of 15 residues. Trimming stripped 5 bases from V and 3 bases from J, with 17 bases between. CDR3 amino acids: CASSDPGAGDTEAFF. The CDR3 DNA sequence: TGCGCCAGCAGTGATCCAGGGGCGGGGGACACTGAAGCTTTCTTT.

This clonotype was seen only a few times. The genes are TRBV5-6 and TRBJ2-5; D is unresolved. Germline lookup yields CDR1 SGHDT and CDR2 YYEEEE. Deletions cut 2 bases from V and 1 base from J, with 6 bases between. There are 13 residues in the CDR3. The CDR3 DNA reads TGTGCCAGCAGCTTTAATTTCCAAGAGACCCAGTACTTC. It yields the protein CASSFNFQETQYF. The full variable domain, completed using reference TRBV5-6 and TRBJ2-5, is DAGVTQSPTHLIKTRGQQVTLRCSPKSGHDTVSWYQQALGQGPQFIFQYYEEEERQRGNFPDRFSGHQFPNYSSELNVNALLLGDSALYLCASSFNFQETQYFGPGTRLLVL.

Only a few counts were recorded for this clonotype. This chain links TRBV20-1 with TRBJ2-3, with 7 bases matching TRBD1. CDR3 length equals 15 residues. Losses at the gene ends were 0 bases for V and 1 base for J; bases not matched to a gene: 4. The V gene's germline CDR1 is DFQATT and CDR2 SNEGSKA (reference sequence). The CDR3 reads CSARDAGQGTDTQYF. The CDR3 DNA reads as TGCAGTGCTAGAGACGCCGGACAGGGCACAGATACGCAGTATTTT.

V is TRBV9 and J is TRBJ1-4; D ambiguous. The CDR3 sequence is 13 residues long. Germline V gives CDR1 SGDLS, CDR2 YYNGEE. V was trimmed by 7 bases and J by 6 bases, leaving 13 bases between them. CDR3 sequence: CASARAPDEKLFF. The CDR3 DNA reads as TGTGCCAGCGCCCGGGCCCCCGATGAAAAACTGTTTTTT.

Only a few counts were recorded for this clonotype. The chain carries TRBV2 and TRBJ2-1; 12 bases are a match to TRBD2. The CDR3 sequence is 12 residues long. Trimming at V came to 10 bases and at J to 9 bases, leaving 4 bases not matched to a gene. Looked up from germline, CDR1 is SNHLY and CDR2 is FYNNEI. The CDR3 here is CATGLAGSEQFF. CDR3 in DNA: TGTGCCACCGGACTAGCGGGGAGTGAGCAGTTCTTC.

In this sample, this clonotype turned up a few times. This chain uses TRBV11-2 with TRBJ2-1; D not resolved. Trimming took off 4 bases at V and 8 bases at J, with 18 bases between the two ends. The CDR3 is 15 amino acids. Germline V gene sequence: CDR1 SGHAT, CDR2 FQNNGV. The CDR3 DNA follows: TGTGCCAGCAGCTCCGCACCAGGCGTACCCCATGAGCAGTTCTTC. Amino acid sequence: CASSSAPGVPHEQFF. The full variable domain, in which reference TRBV11-2 and TRBJ2-1 provide the parts outside the CDR3, is EAGVAQSPRYKIIEKRQSVAFWCNPISGHATLYWYQQILGQGPKLLIQFQNNGVVDDSQLPKDRFSAERLKGVDSTLKIQPAKLEDSAVYLCASSSAPGVPHEQFFGPGTRLTVL.

The J gene is TRBJ2-1, the V gene TRBV4-2; 9 nucleotides match TRBD2. The CDR3 covers 16 residues. Germline CDR1 is LGHNA and CDR2 is YNFKEQ. The V gene end was trimmed by 1 base and the J gene end by 7 bases; junction bases not matched to a gene: 8. CDR3 in amino acids: CASSQAASGVWNEQFF. DNA for the CDR3: TGTGCCAGCAGCCAAGCCGCTAGCGGGGTCTGGAATGAGCAGTTCTTC.

This clonotype has just a few counts. The chain is built from TRBV18 and TRBJ2-6, with TRBD1 matching 7 bases. The CDR3 totals 18 residues. Germline assignment: CDR1 KGHSH and CDR2 LQKENI. V lost 3 bases and J lost 0; bases outside the gene matches: 8. For the CDR3, the DNA is TGTGCCAGCTCACCGTGGGACAGTTTTTCCTCTGGGGCCAACGTCCTGACTTTC. Encoded protein: CASSPWDSFSSGANVLTF.